These 28 T cell receptor beta chains share one sample of origin, sequenced in a study of blood T cells in healthy people across ages. With a J-beta primer mix and a sample-barcoded 5' primer, a second PCR ran 7 to 11 cycles. Each CDR3 protein gets one entry after TCRdb re-called the 5' RACE reads with MiXCR. The sample holds about 900,000 distinct CDR3 sequences, roughly 50% seen once. The sample consisted of blood. The receptors stem from a young man in good health.

V and J are TRBV29-1 and TRBJ1-1; possible D gene TRBD1, 6 bases. Trimming removed 6 bases at V and 7 bases at J, with 15 bases between. There are 12 residues in the CDR3. In germline, CDR1 is SQVTM, CDR2 ANQGSEA. The CDR3 reads CSVTPGDIEAFF. DNA for the CDR3: TGCAGCGTGACCCCCGGGGACATTGAAGCTTTCTTT.

The chain links TRBV29-1 to TRBJ2-7, with D maybe TRBD1 (8 bases). Germline CDR1 reads SQVTM; CDR2 reads ANQGSEA. V gave up 6 bases and J gave up 4 bases, with 16 bases separating them. The CDR3 loop spans 13 amino acids. CDR3 DNA sequence: TGCAGCGTGGCAGACAGGGGAGGGTACGAGCAGTACTTC. This sequence encodes CSVADRGGYEQYF.

This clonotype was seen ten or more times. The chain links TRBV2 to TRBJ2-5; possibly TRBD2 for D (7 bases). The CDR3 is 13 amino acids. V was cut by 6 bases and J by 2 bases, with 10 bases left in between. CDR1 is SNHLY, CDR2 FYNNEI, per germline. CDR3 protein: CASSRGAQETQYF. The DNA for the CDR3 is TGTGCCAGCAGCCGGGGGGCTCAAGAGACCCAGTACTTC.

The J gene is TRBJ2-7, the V gene TRBV29-1, with 9 bases that match TRBD1. Per germline, CDR1 SQVTM and CDR2 ANQGSEA. J was trimmed by 3 bases and V by 6 bases; bases with no gene match: 6. The CDR3 is 13 residues long. The CDR3, as DNA: TGCAGCGTGGGACAGGGACCAGACTACGAGCAGTACTTC. Translating it yields CSVGQGPDYEQYF.

This clonotype was recorded a few times. Here the CDR3 DNA reads TGTGCCAGCAGCTTAGAGGCAGACCGCACCCAGTACTTC. Translating gives CASSLEADRTQYF. The chain employs TRBV7-2 and TRBJ2-5; D is unresolved. The CDR3 has 13 residues. The V gene's germline CDR1 is SGHTA and CDR2 FQGNSA. Between the trimmed V and J ends, which lost 1 base and 8 bases, there was a span of 11 bases.

This clonotype was seen a few times. The gene calls are TRBV29-1 and TRBJ2-6; D remains ambiguous. CDR3 length: 14 residues. V shed 1 base and J shed 3 bases, with 7 bases lying between them. CDR1 SQVTM and CDR2 ANQGSEA come from the germline V gene. The CDR3 sequence is CSVEVGDGANVLTF. CDR3 DNA sequence: TGCAGCGTTGAAGTGGGTGATGGGGCCAACGTCCTGACTTTC.

This clonotype showed up many times. Possible read error: a much larger clone is one base away. This chain connects TRBV4-2 to TRBJ2-5; perhaps D is TRBD1 or TRBD2 (6 bases each). The V gene lost 1 base and the J gene lost 11 bases, with 17 bases spanning the gap. The germline CDR1 and CDR2 sequences are LGHNA and YNFKEQ. The CDR3 covers 14 residues. CDR3 protein: CASSQVGGQAEQYF. The CDR3 bases are TGTGCCAGCAGCCAAGTCGGGGGCCAAGCAGAGCAGTACTTC.

The rearrangement joins TRBV7-8 to TRBJ2-7, with D unresolved. The CDR3 has 14 residues. Germline CDR1 is SGHVS and CDR2 is FQNEAQ. The V and J ends lost 2 bases and 2 bases respectively, with 10 bases between them. The chain's CDR3 is CASSLSLGAYEQYF. Written as DNA, the CDR3 is TGTGCCAGCAGCTTAAGTCTAGGAGCCTACGAGCAGTACTTC.

This sequence joins TRBV28 and TRBJ2-5; unclear D gene. The tail of the sequence fits TRBJ2-7 better, so the J call may be wrong. The germline V gene encodes CDR1 MDHEN and CDR2 SYDVKM. CDR3 length: 13 amino acids. This CDR3 is CASSFGILSEQYF. The CDR3 DNA follows: TGTGCCAGCAGTTTCGGTATACTTAGCGAGCAGTACTTC.

The chain employs TRBV7-9 and TRBJ2-5; D gene ambiguous. There are 14 residues in the CDR3. The V gene's germline CDR1 is SEHNR and CDR2 FQNEAQ (reference sequence). The V gene lost 1 base and the J gene lost 7 bases, with 13 bases spanning the gap. CDR3 amino acids: CASSLGLLVGTQYF. DNA of the CDR3: TGTGCCAGCAGCTTAGGACTCCTGGTGGGGACCCAGTACTTC.

V usage is TRBV20-1 and J usage is TRBJ2-7, with D uncertain. Looked up from germline, CDR1 is DFQATT and CDR2 is SNEGSKA (reference sequence). This CDR3 has 10 amino acids. Trimming removed 3 bases at V and 7 bases at J, with 7 bases between. In DNA form, the CDR3 reads TGCAGTGCTAGCCCTCCTGAGCAGTACTTC. It yields the protein CSASPPEQYF.

The chain combines TRBV28 with TRBJ1-2, with D hard to call. Germline V gene data show CDR1 as MDHEN and CDR2 as SYDVKM. Trimming shortened V by 3 bases and J by 0 bases, and 8 bases separated the two germline ends. The CDR3 has 14 residues. The CDR3 nucleotides are TGTGCCAGCAGTTTGGACCCGACTAACTATGGCTACACCTTC. Translating gives CASSLDPTNYGYTF.

The CDR3 DNA reads TGTGCCAGCAGCGTAGGGCCCGGCCGGGAGGTTTCCGGGGAGCTGTTTTTT. Translation gives CASSVGPGREVSGELFF. This chain links TRBV9 with TRBJ2-2; 7 bases agree with TRBD2. Per germline, CDR1 SGDLS and CDR2 YYNGEE. The CDR3 consists of 17 residues. V was pared by 0 bases and J by 6 bases, with 11 bases of the junction left unmatched.

The V gene is TRBV3-1, the J gene TRBJ2-7; D possibly corresponds to TRBD1 (7 bases). Germline V gene data show CDR1 as LGHDT and CDR2 as YNNKEL (reference sequence). The CDR3 is made up of 17 amino acids. The V and J ends lost 2 bases and 7 bases respectively, with 24 bases between them. The DNA of the CDR3 is TGTGCCAGCAGCCAAAATGTCGGCCCAGGGGGGCGAAATGAGCAGTACTTC. Residues: CASSQNVGPGGRNEQYF.

This clonotype turned up a few times. V and J are TRBV4-1 and TRBJ1-1; D perhaps matches TRBD1 (6 bases). In germline, CDR1 is MGHRA, CDR2 YSYEKL. The V gene lost 0 bases and the J gene lost 3 bases, with 11 bases spanning the gap. This CDR3 contains 15 residues. CDR3 sequence reads: CASSQDTKGDTEAFF. The DNA for the CDR3 is TGCGCCAGCAGCCAAGACACCAAGGGGGACACTGAAGCTTTCTTT.

This clonotype was counted between two and nine times. The chain is built from TRBV27 and TRBJ1-1; no firm D call. The CDR3 is made up of 13 amino acids. Trimming took off 3 bases at V and 4 bases at J, with 9 bases between the two ends. In germline, CDR1 is MNHEY, CDR2 SMNVEV (reference sequence). The CDR3 loop is CASSFLGATEAFF. CDR3 nucleotide sequence: TGTGCCAGCAGTTTCTTAGGAGCCACTGAAGCTTTCTTT.

The chain employs TRBV5-1 and TRBJ1-1; tentatively, D is TRBD1 (6 bases). V lost 4 bases to trimming and J lost 1 base, with 17 bases between them. CDR3 length: 16 residues. Germline-derived CDR1 and CDR2 are SGHRS and YFSETQ. As DNA, the CDR3 is TGCGCCAGCAGCCCGGGGGGGGCTAGGCCGAACACTGAAGCTTTCTTT. Its protein is CASSPGGARPNTEAFF.

The chain has TRBV6-1 and TRBJ1-6; D gene unclear. Germline V gene lookup returns CDR1 MNHNS and CDR2 SASEGT. Trimming removed 3 bases from V and 10 bases from J, with 10 bases in between. This CDR3 has 13 amino acids. The CDR3 sequence: CASSEVGYSPLHF. The CDR3 coding sequence is TGTGCCAGCAGTGAGGTGGGTTACTCACCCCTCCACTTT.

The chain combines TRBV5-1 with TRBJ2-2; D unclear. Trimming stripped 0 bases from V and 3 bases from J, with 9 bases between. CDR1 is SGHRS and CDR2 is YFSETQ in the germline V gene. This CDR3 spans 15 amino acids. This CDR3 is CASSLVARDTGELFF. DNA of the CDR3: TGCGCCAGCAGCTTGGTAGCTCGGGACACCGGGGAGCTGTTTTTT.

J is TRBJ1-6 and V is TRBV5-5; D is unclear. The germline gives CDR1 SGHKS, CDR2 YYEKEE (reference sequence). The CDR3 runs to 14 residues. The V gene lost 3 bases and the J gene lost 5 bases, with 9 bases spanning the gap. The CDR3 loop is CASSSLRDNSPLHF. CDR3 nucleotides: TGTGCCAGCAGCTCGCTTAGGGATAATTCACCCCTCCACTTT.

J is TRBJ1-4 and V is TRBV5-1; 8 nucleotides match TRBD1. The CDR3 length is 14 residues. Germline CDR1 SGHRS, CDR2 YFSETQ. V lost 4 bases to trimming and J lost 6 bases; unmatched junction nucleotides: 5. Written as DNA, the CDR3 is TGCGCCAGCAGCCTGGGACAGGTTGATGAAAAACTGTTTTTT. Its translation is CASSLGQVDEKLFF.

V and J are TRBV5-5 and TRBJ2-7, with a possible D match to TRBD1 (5 bases). Trimming shortened V by 2 bases and J by 4 bases, and 13 bases separated the two germline ends. Germline CDR1 and CDR2: SGHKS and YYEKEE (reference sequence). The CDR3 contains 14 residues. Written as DNA, the CDR3 is TGTGCCAGCAGCTTCTTGGGGCCGAGATACGAGCAGTACTTC. Protein product: CASSFLGPRYEQYF.

This clonotype was recorded a few times. This chain joins TRBV6-6 and TRBJ2-1; 8 bases fit TRBD1. The CDR3 sequence is 15 residues long. The germline V gene encodes CDR1 MNHNY and CDR2 SVGAGI (reference sequence). J gave up 4 bases and V 6 bases, and 8 bases lay outside the gene matches. CDR3 DNA: TGTGCCAGCAGCCCCGGGACAGGTCTATACAATGAGCAGTTCTTC. Translating it yields CASSPGTGLYNEQFF.

The J gene is TRBJ2-5, the V gene TRBV27; the match to TRBD1 covers 11 bases. Germline trimming cut 5 bases from V and 1 base from J; bases unmatched to any gene: 6. From germline, CDR1 is MNHEY and CDR2 SMNVEV (reference sequence). CDR3 length equals 16 residues. CDR3 residues: CASSPWTGGFQETQYF. The CDR3 nucleotides are TGTGCCAGCAGTCCGTGGACAGGGGGCTTCCAAGAGACCCAGTACTTC.

The chain combines TRBV6-5 with TRBJ2-4; TRBD1 might be the D (5 bases). The last part of the DNA fits TRBJ2-7 better; the J call may be wrong. This CDR3 region has 17 residues. Germline V lookup: CDR1 MNHEY, CDR2 SVGAGI. CDR3: CASSYSQPGLGDYEQYF. CDR3 nucleotide sequence: TGTGCCAGCAGTTACTCTCAGCCAGGGCTCGGAGACTACGAGCAGTACTTC.

In this sample, this clonotype turned up a few times. V and J are TRBV28 and TRBJ2-2; a possible D gene is TRBD1 (5 bases). The germline CDR1 and CDR2 sequences are MDHEN and SYDVKM. The CDR3 is 13 residues long. V lost 4 bases and J 6 bases, leaving 9 bases between the germline ends. CDR3 sequence reads: CASSSSGSGELFF. Here the CDR3 DNA reads TGTGCCAGCAGTTCGTCAGGGTCCGGGGAGCTGTTTTTT.

This CDR3 is CASSQAVAWQVGLDTQYF. The CDR3 DNA sequence: TGCGCCAGCAGCCAAGCAGTTGCGTGGCAGGTTGGGTTAGATACGCAGTATTTT. V is TRBV4-1 and J is TRBJ2-3; D is uncertain. The germline gives CDR1 MGHRA, CDR2 YSYEKL. V lost 1 base to trimming and J lost 5 bases, with 22 bases between them. The CDR3 extends over 18 amino acids.

Of note for this clonotype: At one of its ends the junction is not consistent with the germline gene, which may arise from a read error. V gene TRBV7-9 combines with J gene TRBJ2-7; D may be TRBD1 (5 bases). Germline assignment: CDR1 SEHNR and CDR2 FQNEAQ (reference sequence). This CDR3 is built from 14 residues. CDR3 nucleotides: TGTGCCGGGGCCGACACCTTGAGCTCCTACGAGCAGAACTTC. Translation gives CAGADTLSSYEQNF.